One and the same sample provided the 30 T cell receptor beta chains below, sequenced in a study of blood T cells in healthy people across ages. Combining a sample-barcoded 5' primer with a J-beta primer mix, a second PCR ran for 7 to 11 cycles. TCRdb reprocessed the 5' RACE reads via MiXCR and lists one record per CDR3 protein. The sample consists of more than 900,000 distinct CDR3 sequences, about 23% of them appearing once. In addition, the sample was reused for a study of T cells of mothers and their children.

The sequencing input was blood. The origin of the receptors is a girl aged 2 to 10 in good health.

The sample holds a few counts of this clonotype. One end of the junction fails to match germline, which may point to a read error. The V and J genes are TRBV20-1 and TRBJ2-4, with D possibly matching TRBD2 (6 bases). Germline CDR1 reads DFQATT; CDR2 reads SNEGSKA (reference sequence). The CDR3 has 13 residues. The chain's CDR3 is CGARVGGSDIQYF. In DNA, the CDR3 is TGCGGTGCTAGAGTTGGGGGGAGTGACATTCAGTACTTC.

Concerning this clonotype: A clone one base away is much larger, so this may be a read error. DNA for the CDR3: TGTGCCAGCAGCCAACAGAGCTCTGGGGCCGACGTCCTGACTTTC. Translation gives CASSQQSSGADVLTF. The chain carries TRBV4-2 and TRBJ2-6; D perhaps matches TRBD1 (5 bases). The germline CDR1 and CDR2 sequences are LGHNA and YNFKEQ. The CDR3 contains 15 residues.

CDR3 in DNA: TGTGCCAGCAACCGAGGCGACACTGAAGCTTTCTTT. As protein: CASNRGDTEAFF. The chain joins TRBV7-9 to TRBJ1-1; D not certain. The germline V gene has CDR1 SEHNR and CDR2 FQNEAQ (reference sequence). The CDR3 is 12 residues long. V lost 7 bases, J lost 3 bases, and 9 bases lay in between.

This clonotype showed up just a few times. The CDR3 protein is CASSDGRGLAFF. In DNA form, the CDR3 reads TGTGCCAGCAGTGACGGAAGAGGGTTGGCTTTCTTT. This chain connects TRBV2 to TRBJ1-1; D is ambiguous. The germline gives CDR1 SNHLY, CDR2 FYNNEI. The ends were cut back, 3 bases at V and 11 bases at J, with 13 bases in the middle. The CDR3 covers 12 residues.

The sample holds a few counts of this clonotype. V is TRBV7-2 and J is TRBJ2-2; 8 positions agree with TRBD1. CDR1 is SGHTA and CDR2 is FQGNSA in the germline V gene. This CDR3 spans 13 amino acids. V lost 5 bases and J lost 7; bases outside the gene matches: 3. This chain's CDR3 is CASSATGGGELFF. DNA for the CDR3: TGTGCCAGCAGCGCTACAGGGGGCGGGGAGCTGTTTTTT.

This clonotype was counted a few times. V gene TRBV20-1 combines with J gene TRBJ1-3; 10 nucleotides line up with TRBD1. Trimming removed 1 base from V and 9 bases from J; junction bases left unmatched: 12. The CDR3 is 16 amino acids. Germline CDR1 DFQATT, CDR2 SNEGSKA (reference sequence). CDR3 nucleotide sequence: TGCAGTGCTAGAGGACAGGGGGCGCGGGGCGAACGCACCATATATTTT. This sequence encodes CSARGQGARGERTIYF.

The rearrangement links TRBV4-1 to TRBJ1-1; D unresolved. The CDR3 covers 14 residues. With 0 bases removed from V and 1 base from J, the gap between germline ends came to 6 bases. The germline V gene encodes CDR1 MGHRA and CDR2 YSYEKL. In nucleotides, the CDR3 is TGCGCCAGCAGCCAAGAGGCGGGGAACACTGAAGCTTTCTTT. Its protein product is CASSQEAGNTEAFF.

This clonotype was picked up a small number of times. The chain recombines TRBV28 with TRBJ2-3; D call uncertain. The CDR3 consists of 13 residues. Per the germline V gene, CDR1 is MDHEN and CDR2 is SYDVKM. V was pared by 6 bases and J by 2 bases, with 9 bases between. CDR3 nucleotide sequence: TGTGCCAGCAGCATCTTTGCCACAGATACGCAGTATTTT. Its translation: CASSIFATDTQYF.

There are a few counts of this clonotype. At one boundary the junction diverges from the germline segment, which might be a read error. CDR3 protein: CATSESFPPQADAQYF. In DNA, the CDR3 is TGTGCCACCAGTGAGTCCTTCCCTCCTCAGGCAGATGCGCAGTATTTT. The rearrangement uses TRBV24-1 and TRBJ2-3; D remains unclear. The CDR3 extends over 16 amino acids. Per germline, CDR1 KGHDR and CDR2 SFDVKD.

This chain joins TRBV3-1 and TRBJ1-2; unclear D gene. CDR3 size: 14 residues. The germline V and J ends were trimmed by 0 bases and 12 bases, with 17 bases remaining between them. In germline, CDR1 is LGHDT, CDR2 YNNKEL (reference sequence). The CDR3 loop is CASSQDLRGLGNTF. CDR3 DNA sequence: TGTGCCAGCAGCCAAGATCTGAGAGGACTGGGAAACACCTTC.

On this clonotype itself: Germline is not matched at one junction end, which may reflect a read error. This chain links TRBV6-2 or TRBV6-3 with TRBJ2-2; a weak D match, TRBD2 (6 bases). Germline values: CDR1 MNHEY, CDR2 SVGEGT. This CDR3 region has 15 residues. The CDR3: CASSHSTRSTGELFF. The CDR3 DNA sequence: TGTGCCAGCAGTCACTCGACTAGAAGCACCGGGGAGCTGTTTTTT.

The chain has TRBV27 and TRBJ2-7; D gene uncertain. Germline-derived CDR1 and CDR2 are MNHEY and SMNVEV (reference sequence). The CDR3 spans 16 residues. V was trimmed by 2 bases and J by 4 bases, leaving 18 bases between them. In DNA form, the CDR3 reads TGTGCCAGCAGTTTAGCCCCCTCAGGTGTCGGGTACGAGCAGTACTTC. It translates to CASSLAPSGVGYEQYF.

The chain has TRBV15 and TRBJ2-3, with a weak D call TRBD2 (6 bases). V shed 0 bases and J shed 6 bases, with 7 bases lying between them. The CDR3 has 13 amino acids. Germline lookup yields CDR1 LNHNV and CDR2 YYDKDF (reference sequence). The CDR3 DNA reads TGTGCCACCAGCAGAGAGGGGAGGGATACGCAGTATTTT. This translates into CATSREGRDTQYF.

The chain carries TRBV29-1 and TRBJ2-5; D may be TRBD1 or TRBD2 (5 bases each). The end of the DNA aligns better with TRBJ2-1, so the J call may be wrong. CDR1 and CDR2 (germline): SQVTM, ANQGSEA. The CDR3 length is 12 residues. CDR3 sequence: CSVEGGADQQFF. CDR3 bases: TGCAGCGTTGAAGGAGGGGCAGACCAGCAGTTCTTC.

The chain carries TRBV3-1 and TRBJ2-6; D is undetermined. The CDR3 runs to 12 residues. Germline V gene lookup returns CDR1 LGHDT and CDR2 YNNKEL (reference sequence). V lost 7 bases and J lost 16, with 17 bases in between. The CDR3 DNA sequence: TGTGCCAGCAATTTGCGGACGGATAGTCTGACTTTC. The encoded protein is CASNLRTDSLTF.

V and J are TRBV3-1 and TRBJ2-1, with TRBD2 identical over 8 bases. Losses at the gene ends were 7 bases for V and 4 bases for J; bases not matched to a gene: 6. CDR3 size: 14 residues. Germline CDR1 and CDR2: LGHDT and YNNKEL (reference sequence). In nucleotides, the CDR3 is TGTGCCAGCAACGCGGGAGGAGGTTACAATGAGCAGTTCTTC. This encodes CASNAGGGYNEQFF.

J is TRBJ2-5 and V is TRBV11-2; D is unresolved. CDR3 size: 16 residues. Germline CDR1 SGHAT, CDR2 FQNNGV. V lost 4 bases and J lost 1, with 16 bases in between. The CDR3: CASSSGWAKTQETQYF. The DNA of the CDR3 is TGTGCCAGCAGCTCAGGATGGGCGAAGACCCAAGAGACCCAGTACTTC.

A few counts support this clonotype. V is TRBV29-1 and J is TRBJ1-1; D gene ambiguous. Trimming pared 5 bases from V and 0 bases from J, leaving 10 bases between. Germline V gives CDR1 SQVTM, CDR2 ANQGSEA. The CDR3 sequence is 13 residues long. CDR3 bases: TGCAGCGTTCTGGCAGGATTGAACACTGAAGCTTTCTTT. This encodes CSVLAGLNTEAFF. Supplemented by reference TRBV29-1 and TRBJ1-1, the full variable domain reads SAVISQKPSRDICQRGTSLTIQCQVDSQVTMMFWYRQQPGQSLTLIATANQGSEATYESGFVIDKFPISRPNLTFSTLTVSNMSPEDSSIYLCSVLAGLNTEAFFGQGTRLTVV.

This chain joins TRBV7-2 and TRBJ2-4; the D gene is possibly TRBD2 (5 bases). Germline-derived CDR1 and CDR2 are SGHTA and FQGNSA. There are 13 residues in the CDR3. V was pared by 6 bases and J by 7 bases, with 13 bases between. CDR3 sequence (DNA): TGTGCCAGCAGGGAATCGGGAATCAACATTCAGTACTTC. Encoded protein: CASRESGINIQYF.

V gene TRBV13 combines with J gene TRBJ2-1; 11 bases map to TRBD2. CDR3 length: 16 residues. Germline V gives CDR1 PRHDT, CDR2 FYEKMQ (reference sequence). V lost 4 bases to trimming and J lost 8 bases; unmatched junction nucleotides: 10. As DNA, the CDR3 is TGTGCCAGCAGCTCCCGATGGGGTAGCGGGGGGGATGAGCAGTTCTTC. It is translated as CASSSRWGSGGDEQFF.

A few counts support this clonotype. The gene calls are TRBV5-1 and TRBJ2-2; no firm D call. Trimming pared 3 bases from V and 1 base from J, leaving 10 bases between. Germline CDR1 reads SGHRS; CDR2 reads YFSETQ. The CDR3 totals 15 residues. The CDR3 coding sequence is TGCGCCAGCAGCTCTAGTCTTGGGAACACCGGGGAGCTGTTTTTT. Encoded protein: CASSSSLGNTGELFF.

V and J are TRBV7-3 and TRBJ2-2; D is uncertain. Trimming took 5 bases from V and 8 from J, leaving 15 bases between them. The CDR3 length is 14 residues. CDR1 is SGHTA, CDR2 FQGTGA, per germline. The chain's CDR3 is CASSGPQKSGELFF. The CDR3 nucleotides are TGTGCCAGCAGCGGGCCGCAAAAATCAGGGGAGCTGTTTTTT.

This clonotype was detected once. The gene calls are TRBV7-2 and TRBJ1-2; maybe TRBD1 (5 bases). CDR1 and CDR2 from the germline V gene are SGHTA and FQGNSA. CDR3 length: 17 residues. V dropped 5 bases and J dropped 3 bases, with 22 bases sitting between them. The CDR3 DNA reads as TGTGCCAGCAGCCACCCTTCCGGGGAAGGGGAGTACTATGGCTACACCTTC. It codes for CASSHPSGEGEYYGYTF. Full variable domain (remainder filled in from reference TRBV7-2 and TRBJ1-2): GAGVSQSPSNKVTEKGKDVELRCDPISGHTALYWYRQSLGQGLEFLIYFQGNSAPDKSGLPSDRFSAERTGGSVSTLTIQRTQQEDSAVYLCASSHPSGEGEYYGYTFGSGTRLTVV.

This chain links TRBV5-1 with TRBJ2-4; D is possibly TRBD2 (6 bases). The V and J ends lost 4 bases and 0 bases respectively, with 11 bases between them. The CDR3 runs to 15 residues. Germline CDR1 reads SGHRS; CDR2 reads YFSETQ. CDR3 amino acids: CASSRDSIAKNIQYF. CDR3 nucleotides: TGCGCCAGCAGCCGGGACTCTATAGCCAAAAACATTCAGTACTTC. Full variable domain (outside the CDR3, taken from reference TRBV5-1 and TRBJ2-4): KAGVTQTPRYLIKTRGQQVTLSCSPISGHRSVSWYQQTPGQGLQFLFEYFSETQRNKGNFPGRFSGRQFSNSRSEMNVSTLELGDSALYLCASSRDSIAKNIQYFGAGTRLSVL.

The V call is TRBV20-1, the J call TRBJ2-2, with D perhaps TRBD2 (6 bases). The V end lost 0 bases, the J end lost 3 bases, and 11 bases lay between the germline ends. The V gene's germline CDR1 is DFQATT and CDR2 SNEGSKA (reference sequence). The CDR3 sequence is 15 residues long. CDR3 sequence reads: CSARDRRRDTGELFF. CDR3 in DNA: TGCAGTGCTAGAGATCGTAGGAGGGACACCGGGGAGCTGTTTTTT.

This chain connects TRBV27 to TRBJ2-7; 7 bases line up with TRBD2. This CDR3 region has 16 residues. The germline CDR1 and CDR2 sequences are MNHEY and SMNVEV (reference sequence). The ends lost 7 bases at V and 5 bases at J; junction bases unmatched: 17. The CDR3 loop reads CASTSWTPGLYNEQYF. CDR3 nucleotide sequence: TGTGCCAGCACTTCCTGGACCCCGGGACTATATAACGAGCAGTACTTC.

This clonotype has a handful of counts. Here the CDR3 DNA reads TGTGCCAGCAGCTTAGGGTACTACCCAGGGGAGACCCAGTACTTC. Translating gives CASSLGYYPGETQYF. This chain links TRBV7-8 with TRBJ2-5; D perhaps matches TRBD1 (5 bases). CDR3 length: 15 residues. Germline V lookup: CDR1 SGHVS, CDR2 FQNEAQ. Trimming shortened V by 1 base and J by 5 bases, and 14 bases separated the two germline ends.

With regard to this clonotype: The junction and the germline gene differ at one end; a read error may be behind it. V and J are TRBV7-8 and TRBJ2-5; no clear D gene. The CDR3 totals 12 residues. Per the germline V gene, CDR1 is SGHVS and CDR2 is FQNEAQ. This chain's CDR3 is CASSHPGWAEIF. In nucleotides, the CDR3 is TGTGCCAGCAGCCATCCGGGTTGGGCAGAAATTTTC.

This clonotype was counted only a few times. CDR3 amino acids: CAISDIAATQYF. Here the CDR3 DNA reads TGTGCCATCAGTGACATAGCGGCTACGCAGTATTTT. The chain recombines TRBV10-3 with TRBJ2-3; D may be TRBD2 (6 bases). V was trimmed by 3 bases and J by 8 bases, leaving 9 bases between them. The CDR3 extends over 12 amino acids. Germline-derived CDR1 and CDR2 are ENHRY and SYGVKD.

The table lists this clonotype with many counts. The chain employs TRBV12-3 or TRBV12-4 and TRBJ2-7, with 9 bases fitting TRBD2. V gave up 6 bases and J gave up 0 bases; unmatched junction bases: 3. This CDR3 is 14 amino acids long. Here the CDR3 DNA reads TGTGCCAGCAGCCCGCGGGGGGGCTCCTACGAGCAGTACTTC. The encoded protein is CASSPRGGSYEQYF.